The 30 T cell receptor beta chains listed next were all sequenced from one sample in a study of T cell repertoires in cytomegalovirus infection. One entry per CDR3 protein results from TCRdb running MiXCR on the reads. The sample holds approximately 910,000 distinct CDR3 sequences, around 29% seen once. No antigen is known for these receptors. Source: cultured CD8+ T cells from PBMCs, taken from culture after CMV antigen stimulation. These receptors originate from a human donor in good health (CMV status not recorded). Some clones in this sample may be carry-over from other donors' samples.

The chain recombines TRBV12-5 with TRBJ1-5; D is ambiguous. Germline CDR1 is LGHNT and CDR2 is FRNRAP. The CDR3 is 15 residues long. Trimming removed 0 bases at V and 7 bases at J, with 13 bases between. CDR3 nucleotides: TGTGCTAGTGGTTTGGTAGAAGGGCGTTTGCAGCCCCAGCATTTT. It translates to CASGLVEGRLQPQHF.

V is TRBV29-1 and J is TRBJ1-1, with TRBD1 matching over 7 bases. Germline-derived CDR1 and CDR2 are SQVTM and ANQGSEA. The CDR3 loop spans 14 amino acids. V dropped 3 bases and J dropped 1; count of bases not matched to a gene: 5. The CDR3 reads CSVEGDSTNTEAFF. The CDR3 coding sequence is TGCAGCGTTGAGGGGGACAGTACGAACACTGAAGCTTTCTTT.

The chain uses TRBV7-6 and TRBJ2-1; TRBD2 agrees at 15 bases. This CDR3 comprises 15 residues. J was trimmed by 10 bases and V by 4 bases; bases with no gene match: 5. CDR1 is SGHVS, CDR2 FNYEAQ, per germline. The CDR3 DNA reads as TGTGCCAGCAGCTCGTCCGGGACTAGCGGGGGGGAGCAGTTCTTC. The encoded protein is CASSSSGTSGGEQFF.

The chain carries TRBV20-1 and TRBJ2-3, with a weak D call TRBD2 (5 bases). The CDR3 contains 17 residues. Germline V gives CDR1 DFQATT, CDR2 SNEGSKA (reference sequence). The V gene lost 5 bases and the J gene lost 3 bases, with 24 bases spanning the gap. The CDR3 DNA reads TGCAGTGCTTCCACCTTTATAGCGTCCCAGAGTACAGATACGCAGTATTTT. It specifies CSASTFIASQSTDTQYF.

V is TRBV7-6 and J is TRBJ2-7; a weak D match, TRBD1 (5 bases). Looked up from germline, CDR1 is SGHVS and CDR2 is FNYEAQ. Trimming took off 1 base at V and 6 bases at J, with 10 bases between the two ends. The CDR3 contains 13 residues. The CDR3 spells CASSLGEGVEQYF. The CDR3 coding sequence is TGTGCCAGCAGCTTAGGAGAAGGGGTCGAGCAGTACTTC.

CDR3 sequence reads: CASSFQPHGTGQPQHF. The CDR3 DNA sequence: TGTGCCAGCAGTTTCCAGCCTCACGGCACAGGTCAGCCCCAGCATTTT. This sequence joins TRBV12-3 or TRBV12-4 and TRBJ1-5, with a tentative D call TRBD1 (5 bases). Trimming pared 3 bases from V and 6 bases from J, leaving 18 bases between. The CDR3 totals 16 residues.

This clonotype was counted once. This chain joins TRBV28 and TRBJ1-2, with D uncertain. This CDR3 spans 14 amino acids. Trimming stripped 8 bases from V and 3 bases from J, with 16 bases between. Germline V gene sequence: CDR1 MDHEN, CDR2 SYDVKM. CDR3 sequence: CASFPMGRDYGYTF. The DNA of the CDR3 is TGTGCCAGCTTCCCTATGGGGAGGGACTATGGCTACACCTTC.

V and J are TRBV7-6 and TRBJ2-5; D is unresolved. In germline, CDR1 is SGHVS, CDR2 FNYEAQ. Trimming left V 3 bases short and J 9 bases short, with 20 bases between. The CDR3 has 15 residues. CDR3 in DNA: TGTGCCAGCAGCTTCCTAGTGTCGAAAAGAGAACCCCAGTACTTC. Protein: CASSFLVSKREPQYF.

In its sample, this clonotype was seen a few times. The genes are TRBV28 and TRBJ1-5; D ambiguous. This CDR3 is 15 amino acids long. V dropped 2 bases and J dropped 2 bases, with 10 bases sitting between them. Germline lookup yields CDR1 MDHEN and CDR2 SYDVKM. The CDR3 coding sequence is TGTGCCAGCAGTTTACCCGGGAGTGGCAATCAGCCCCAGCATTTT. Protein sequence: CASSLPGSGNQPQHF.

The chain combines TRBV4-1 with TRBJ1-1, with 7 bases identical to TRBD1. CDR1 is MGHRA and CDR2 is YSYEKL in the germline V gene. This CDR3 spans 13 amino acids. With V trimmed by 4 bases and J by 6 bases, 5 bases remained unmatched. The CDR3 DNA is TGCGCCAGCAGCCCGTTACAGGGGCCTGAAGCTTTCTTT. Protein sequence: CASSPLQGPEAFF.

The rearrangement links TRBV9 to TRBJ1-2, with D maybe TRBD1 (5 bases). Deletions cut 2 bases from V and 8 bases from J, with 13 bases between. The V gene's germline CDR1 is SGDLS and CDR2 YYNGEE. The length of the CDR3 is 13 residues. CDR3 sequence (DNA): TGTGCCAGCAGCGTTCCCGGGGGGAGAGGCTACACCTTC. Translation: CASSVPGGRGYTF.

This clonotype has only one observation. The chain recombines TRBV19 with TRBJ1-1; D call uncertain. V gave up 7 bases and J gave up 4 bases, with 16 bases separating them. CDR1 LNHDA and CDR2 SQIVND come from the germline V gene (reference sequence). The CDR3 consists of 14 residues. The CDR3 region is CASTQWGEGTEAFF. The CDR3 coding sequence is TGTGCCAGTACCCAGTGGGGTGAGGGCACTGAAGCTTTCTTT.

This clonotype has a count of ten or more. The chain uses TRBV11-2 and TRBJ2-1; 9 nucleotides align to TRBD1. The ends lost 5 bases at V and 6 bases at J; junction bases unmatched: 5. The germline V gene encodes CDR1 SGHAT and CDR2 FQNNGV. This CDR3 region has 14 residues. The CDR3 sequence is CASSPQGASNEQFF. In nucleotides, the CDR3 is TGTGCCAGCAGCCCACAGGGGGCCTCCAATGAGCAGTTCTTC.

This clonotype was recorded many times. V is TRBV12-3 or TRBV12-4 and J is TRBJ1-1, with TRBD1 identical over 11 bases. V was clipped by 3 bases and J by 1 base; unmatched bases: 4. The CDR3 is made up of 16 amino acids. The CDR3 region has the DNA TGTGCCAGCAGTTTTGGGACAGGGGGGGAGAACACTGAAGCTTTCTTT. Protein sequence: CASSFGTGGENTEAFF.

J is TRBJ1-1 and V is TRBV3-1; possibly TRBD1 for D (5 bases). CDR3 length equals 13 residues. V was trimmed by 6 bases and J by 1 base, leaving 9 bases between them. From germline, CDR1 is LGHDT and CDR2 YNNKEL (reference sequence). CDR3 nucleotides: TGTGCCAGCAGAAACAGGCAGAACACTGAAGCTTTCTTT. As protein: CASRNRQNTEAFF. The whole variable domain, filled in from reference TRBV3-1 and TRBJ1-1, reads DTAVSQTPKYLVTQMGNDKSIKCEQNLGHDTMYWYKQDSKKFLKIMFSYNNKELIINETVPNRFSPKSPDKAHLNLHINSLELGDSAVYFCASRNRQNTEAFFGQGTRLTVV.

The chain links TRBV19 to TRBJ2-6; weak D call: TRBD2 (6 bases). V shed 2 bases and J shed 0 bases, with 8 bases lying between them. Per the germline V gene, CDR1 is LNHDA and CDR2 is SQIVND (reference sequence). This CDR3 has 16 residues. The CDR3 is CASSIKEGSGANVLTF. The CDR3 bases are TGTGCCAGTAGTATAAAGGAGGGCTCTGGGGCCAACGTCCTGACTTTC.

The table lists this clonotype with a few counts. The chain uses TRBV7-9 and TRBJ2-5; D perhaps matches TRBD2 (7 bases). Germline V CDR1 and CDR2: SEHNR, FQNEAQ (reference sequence). Trimming shortened V by 8 bases and J by 3 bases, and 19 bases separated the two germline ends. The CDR3 extends over 15 amino acids. CDR3 bases: TGTGCCAGCCGCGAAAAAGGCGGGGGCAAAGAGACCCAGTACTTC. Translated, it gives CASREKGGGKETQYF. Full variable domain (missing parts from reference TRBV7-9 and TRBJ2-5): DTGVSQNPRHKITKRGQNVTFRCDPISEHNRLYWYRQTLGQGPEFLTYFQNEAQLEKSRLLSDRFSAERPKGSFSTLEIQRTEQGDSAMYLCASREKGGGKETQYFGPGTRLLVL.

This clonotype has only a few counts. V and J are TRBV7-6 and TRBJ1-2; D possibly corresponds to TRBD1 (6 bases). Germline lookup yields CDR1 SGHVS and CDR2 FNYEAQ. The CDR3 extends over 16 amino acids. Trimming stripped 3 bases from V and 0 bases from J, with 14 bases between. The CDR3 is CASSFGEGGSNYGYTF. The CDR3 DNA follows: TGTGCCAGCAGCTTTGGGGAGGGGGGATCTAACTATGGCTACACCTTC.

This clonotype was detected only a few times. The chain links TRBV7-4 to TRBJ1-6; a possible D gene is TRBD1 (5 bases). The ends were cut back, 1 base at V and 3 bases at J, with 10 bases in the middle. Germline V gives CDR1 SGHVT, CDR2 SQSDAQ. This CDR3 has 16 residues. The CDR3 DNA reads as TGTGCCAGCAGCTTAGACCGGGGCGTCTATAATTCACCCCTCCACTTT. Its protein is CASSLDRGVYNSPLHF.

Many counts were recorded for this clonotype. V gene TRBV7-6 combines with J gene TRBJ1-2, with unresolved D. The length of the CDR3 is 15 residues. The germline CDR1 and CDR2 sequences are SGHVS and FNYEAQ. With 1 base removed from V and 6 bases from J, the gap between germline ends came to 15 bases. The CDR3 sequence: CASSLEPGPWDGYTF. The CDR3, as DNA: TGTGCCAGCAGCTTAGAGCCAGGACCCTGGGATGGCTACACCTTC.

The chain employs TRBV6-1 and TRBJ2-6; maybe TRBD2 (5 bases). CDR3 length equals 13 residues. V shed 0 bases and J shed 16 bases, with 13 bases lying between them. Germline V gene data show CDR1 as MNHNS and CDR2 as SASEGT. The DNA for the CDR3 is TGTGCCAGCAGTGAAGCACGTGGAGGATCGCTGACTTTC. Protein sequence: CASSEARGGSLTF.

The rearrangement uses TRBV6-1 and TRBJ1-3; D gene unclear. The CDR3 totals 15 residues. Germline assignment: CDR1 MNHNS and CDR2 SASEGT. The V end lost 0 bases, the J end lost 2 bases, and 8 bases lay between the germline ends. The CDR3 reads CASSEAPPPGNTIYF. In DNA form, the CDR3 reads TGTGCCAGCAGTGAAGCCCCCCCGCCTGGAAACACCATATATTTT.

This clonotype was recorded a few times. V and J are TRBV6-2 or TRBV6-3 and TRBJ2-3, with D maybe TRBD2 (7 bases). The CDR3 consists of 17 residues. Germline V CDR1 and CDR2: MNHEY, SVGEGT. The V end was cut by 2 bases, the J end by 2 bases, with 17 bases between. CDR3 nucleotides: TGTGCCAGCAGTTACAGCTGGCGGGGGCTGCACACAGATACGCAGTATTTT. Translated, it gives CASSYSWRGLHTDTQYF.

This clonotype was counted only a few times. The J gene is TRBJ2-7, the V gene TRBV27; 8 bases match TRBD1. The length of the CDR3 is 15 residues. V gave up 6 bases and J gave up 2 bases; unmatched junction bases: 9. Germline-derived CDR1 and CDR2 are MNHEY and SMNVEV (reference sequence). As DNA, the CDR3 is TGTGCCAGCAGGCGGACAGGGCTGGAAACCTACGAGCAGTACTTC. Translated, it gives CASRRTGLETYEQYF.

V usage is TRBV4-1 and J usage is TRBJ1-1; possible D gene TRBD1, 6 bases. The ends were cut back, 4 bases at V and 1 base at J, with 16 bases in the middle. This CDR3 has 16 residues. Germline CDR1 MGHRA, CDR2 YSYEKL. DNA of the CDR3: TGCGCCAGCAGCCCTCGCTCAGGGGTCCAGAACACTGAAGCTTTCTTT. Its protein is CASSPRSGVQNTEAFF.

The V call is TRBV27, the J call TRBJ2-5; 8 nucleotides match TRBD1. Germline V gene sequence: CDR1 MNHEY, CDR2 SMNVEV (reference sequence). This CDR3 region has 16 residues. Trimming at V came to 5 bases and at J to 0 bases, leaving 8 bases not matched to a gene. The CDR3 is CASSLRTGPYQETQYF. CDR3 sequence (DNA): TGTGCCAGCAGTCTAAGGACAGGGCCATACCAAGAGACCCAGTACTTC.

This clonotype was detected many times. The chain couples TRBV6-1 to TRBJ1-5, with a weak D call TRBD1 (6 bases). CDR3 length: 14 amino acids. V lost 2 bases and J lost 5, with 10 bases in between. Germline-derived CDR1 and CDR2 are MNHNS and SASEGT. The CDR3 loop reads CASSERGAYQPQHF. The CDR3 DNA sequence: TGTGCCAGCAGTGAAAGGGGGGCGTATCAGCCCCAGCATTTT.

The V call is TRBV15, the J call TRBJ2-5; D is possibly TRBD2 (6 bases). The CDR3 extends over 14 amino acids. V lost 3 bases and J 5 bases, leaving 13 bases between the germline ends. The germline V gene has CDR1 LNHNV and CDR2 YYDKDF (reference sequence). CDR3 sequence (DNA): TGTGCCACCAGCAGTTTTAAGGGGAGGGAGACCCAGTACTTC. Translated, it gives CATSSFKGRETQYF.

This clonotype came up a few times. This chain uses TRBV27 with TRBJ1-1; TRBD1 aligns across 9 bases. The CDR3 loop spans 11 amino acids. The germline CDR1 and CDR2 sequences are MNHEY and SMNVEV (reference sequence). J was trimmed by 13 bases and V by 4 bases; bases with no gene match: 4. The CDR3 here is CASSSGQGYFF. CDR3 coding DNA: TGTGCCAGCAGTTCGGGACAGGGCTATTTCTTT.

The V call is TRBV2, the J call TRBJ2-1, with D perhaps assigned TRBD1 or TRBD2 (6 bases each). The CDR3 extends over 15 amino acids. Germline V lookup: CDR1 SNHLY, CDR2 FYNNEI. Trimming shortened V by 3 bases and J by 4 bases, and 13 bases separated the two germline ends. The CDR3 nucleotides are TGTGCCAGCAGTGATCCGGGGGCAAATTACAATGAGCAGTTCTTC. This gives the protein CASSDPGANYNEQFF.